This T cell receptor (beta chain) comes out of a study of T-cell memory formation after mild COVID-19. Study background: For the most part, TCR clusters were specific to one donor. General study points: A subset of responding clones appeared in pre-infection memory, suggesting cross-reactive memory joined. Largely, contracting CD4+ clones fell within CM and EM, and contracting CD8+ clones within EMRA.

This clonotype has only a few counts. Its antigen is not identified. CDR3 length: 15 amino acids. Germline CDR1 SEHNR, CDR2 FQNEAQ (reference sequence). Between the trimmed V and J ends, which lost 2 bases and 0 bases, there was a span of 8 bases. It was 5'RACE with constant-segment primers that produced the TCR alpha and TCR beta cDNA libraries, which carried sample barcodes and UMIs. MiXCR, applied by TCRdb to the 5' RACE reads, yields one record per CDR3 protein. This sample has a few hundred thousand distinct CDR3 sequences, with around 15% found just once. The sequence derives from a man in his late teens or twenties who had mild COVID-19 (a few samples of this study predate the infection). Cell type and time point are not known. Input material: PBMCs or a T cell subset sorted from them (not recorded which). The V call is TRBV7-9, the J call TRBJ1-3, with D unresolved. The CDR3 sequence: CASSLHGTSGNTIYF. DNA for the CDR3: TGTGCCAGCAGCTTACACGGTACCTCTGGAAACACCATATATTTT.